This T cell receptor (beta chain) was recorded in a study of T-cell memory formation after mild COVID-19. Turning to the study itself: TCR clusters largely stayed donor specific.

Concerning this clonotype itself: As yet, its antigen is unknown. This may come from a read error, since a much larger clone is one base off.

The study's findings and limits: Among CD4+ contracting clones, most were CM and EM, and CD8+ ones EMRA.

Sample barcodes and UMIs were carried by the TCR alpha and TCR beta cDNA libraries that 5'RACE generated with constant-segment primers. MiXCR was run by TCRdb on the 5' RACE reads, yielding one entry per CDR3 protein. The table records about half a million distinct CDR3 sequences, approximately 18% of them present only once. The CDR3 is 16 amino acids. Germline V gene lookup returns CDR1 MNHNS and CDR2 SASEGT. This clonotype originated in an adult woman who had mild COVID-19 (a few samples of this study predate the infection). Cell type and time point are not known. The chain uses TRBV6-1 and TRBJ2-7, with TRBD1 matching 7 bases. The sequencing input was PBMCs or a T cell subset sorted from them (not recorded which). CDR3: CASMFDHRGGNYKQYF. The DNA for the CDR3 is TGTGCCAGCATGTTCGATCACAGGGGTGGAAACTACAAGCAGTACTTC.